Detailed here is one T cell receptor (beta chain). What it binds is unknown. Germline values: CDR1 ENHRY, CDR2 SYGVKD. V lost 5 bases and J 2 bases, leaving 13 bases between the germline ends. The CDR3 spans 15 residues. Every subset had its genomic DNA shared out evenly among several immunoSEQ plates. Measured with immunoSEQ multiplex PCR; TCRdb has only the in-frame clones, and not every one. The table includes hundreds of thousands of clones, 74% detected once. The data stem from a study of shared clonotypes between healthy human individuals. Broader study findings: Shared across several donors were 5% to 6% of the naive CD4 clonotypes. Only blood underwent sampling, and tissue repertoires likely differ.

The chain is built from TRBV10-3 and TRBJ2-1; tentative D call: TRBD2 (5 bases). The material sequenced was memory CD4+ T cells sorted from blood. Subset specified: CD45RA-negative fraction. The TCR originated in a woman under 40 in good health. CDR3 amino acids: CAISNPSSPYNEQFF. CDR3 sequence (DNA): TGTGCCATCAGTAACCCTAGCAGCCCCTACAATGAGCAGTTCTTC.